Shown below are 4 T cell receptor beta chains from a single sample sequenced in a study of blood T cell repertoires in COVID-19. TCRdb's copy holds only in-frame clones and misses some; the assay was immunoSEQ multiplex PCR. The table lists under 130,000 clones, around 80% of them singletons. The sample comprised peripheral blood. All receptors come from an elderly woman with acute or convalescent COVID-19.

The gene calls are TRBV18 and TRBJ1-1; unclear D gene. Germline values: CDR1 KGHSH, CDR2 LQKENI. The V gene lost 2 bases and the J gene lost 7 bases, with 11 bases spanning the gap. The CDR3 contains 13 residues. CDR3 sequence reads: CASSPGESGEAFF. As DNA, the CDR3 is TGTGCCAGCTCACCAGGGGAGAGCGGTGAAGCTTTCTTT.

The J gene is TRBJ1-6, the V gene TRBV14; D unresolved. The CDR3 has 14 amino acids. CDR1 is SGHDN and CDR2 is FVKESK in the germline V gene. The germline V and J ends were trimmed by 1 base and 7 bases, with 8 bases remaining between them. CDR3 loop: CASSQVAGNSPLHF. The CDR3 DNA follows: TGTGCCAGCAGCCAAGTGGCCGGGAATTCACCCCTCCACTTT.

The rearrangement joins TRBV19 to TRBJ1-2; D uncertain. Germline CDR1 LNHDA, CDR2 SQIVND (reference sequence). V was trimmed by 3 bases and J by 2 bases, leaving 10 bases between them. There are 14 residues in the CDR3. The CDR3 nucleotides read TGTGCCAGTAGTATGGGCTCGGGGAACTATGGCTACACCTTC. Translated, it gives CASSMGSGNYGYTF.

A single count supports this clone. The gene calls are TRBV5-4 and TRBJ2-1; 9 bases are a match to TRBD2. The CDR3 spans 16 residues. The V segment lost 3 bases and the J segment 3 bases; nucleotides outside the gene matches: 7. Germline V gives CDR1 SGHNT, CDR2 YYREEE (reference sequence). The CDR3 region is CASSSPRAGGYNEQFF. In nucleotides, the CDR3 is TGTGCCAGCAGCTCCCCTAGAGCGGGAGGCTACAATGAGCAGTTCTTC.